This TCR beta chain was sequenced for a study of neurological immune-mediated disorders. Study results and limitations: None of the CDR3 amino acid sequences found in expanded clones was shared across subjects. This suggests that the TCR-beta repertoires were private in all groups. The greatest degree of TCR clonal expansion was observed in HTLV-1-associated myelopathy, with the lowest in multiple sclerosis, below that of healthy controls.

CD4+ or CD8+ T cells at a count of some 1 million served as input for the sorted libraries. CDR1 and CDR2 (germline): SGHTA, FQGNSA. The CDR3 has 19 amino acids. 5'RACE with 10-nucleotide random UMIs generated the cDNA. TCRdb re-called the 5' RACE reads through MiXCR, storing one row per CDR3 protein. This repertoire shows more than 40,000 distinct CDR3 sequences, approximately 14% found once; its top ten account for approximately 3.6%. Turning to this clonotype: As yet, its antigen is unknown. The junction differs from germline at one of its ends, possibly a read error.

The sequence derives from a woman aged 55-70 years with HTLV-1-associated myelopathy (HAM/TSP). The chain recombines TRBV7-2 with TRBJ2-2, with TRBD2 matching 9 bases. The sample taken for sequencing was CD4+ T cells from blood. This chain's CDR3 is CAGSLAPGLAGEGSGELFF. CDR3 coding DNA: TGTGCCGGCAGCTTAGCGCCGGGACTAGCTGGGGAGGGGTCCGGGGAGCTGTTTTTT.